The clone carrying this T cell receptor beta chain has only a few counts. Its antigen is still unknown. These data originate in a study of beta chain features in type 1 diabetes. Study-wide results and caveats: All four CD4+ subsets from Type 1 diabetes patients carried moderately but significantly shorter TCRB CDR3s.

Reverse transcribing all isolated RNA meant expressed TCRB transcripts were sequenced. The method was immunoSEQ multiplex PCR; TCRdb's version includes in-frame clones alone and lacks a portion of them. The data contain about 99,000 clones, under 30% of them seen just once; the ten biggest clones take up 0.5% to 0.6%. The receptor's source is a woman younger than 30 with type 1 diabetes. Source material: central memory CD4+ T cells from blood.

The CDR3 spells CASSWTYEQYV. The CDR3 coding sequence is TGTGCCAGCAGTTGGACATACGAGCAGTACGTC. V usage is TRBV6-6 and J usage is TRBJ2-7, with D perhaps matching TRBD1 (5 bases). CDR1 and CDR2 from the germline V gene are MNHNY and SVGAGI (reference sequence). The CDR3 covers 11 residues. Between the trimmed V and J ends, which lost 4 bases and 4 bases, there was a span of 5 bases.